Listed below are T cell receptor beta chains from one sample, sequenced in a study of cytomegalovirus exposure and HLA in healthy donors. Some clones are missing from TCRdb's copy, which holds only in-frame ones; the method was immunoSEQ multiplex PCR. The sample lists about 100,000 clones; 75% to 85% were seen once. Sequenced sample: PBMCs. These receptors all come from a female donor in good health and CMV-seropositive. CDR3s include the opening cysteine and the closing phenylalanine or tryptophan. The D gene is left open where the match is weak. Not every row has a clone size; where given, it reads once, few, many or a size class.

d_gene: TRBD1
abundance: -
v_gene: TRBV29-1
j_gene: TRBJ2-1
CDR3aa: CSVGDRAYNEQFF
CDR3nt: TGCAGCGTTGGGGACAGGGCTTACAATGAGCAGTTCTTC

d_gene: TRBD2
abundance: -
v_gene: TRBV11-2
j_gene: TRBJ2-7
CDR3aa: CASSLYAGLAGEDEQYF
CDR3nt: TGTGCCAGCAGCTTATACGCCGGACTAGCGGGAGAGGACGAGCAGTACTTC

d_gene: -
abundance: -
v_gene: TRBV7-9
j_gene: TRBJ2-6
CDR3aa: CASSLGIAVSSGANVLTF
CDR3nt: TGTGCCAGCAGCTTAGGAATAGCGGTTAGCTCTGGGGCCAACGTCCTGACTTTC

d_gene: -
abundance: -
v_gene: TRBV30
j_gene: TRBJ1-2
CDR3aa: CAWSVLPPGYGYTF
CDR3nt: TGTGCCTGGAGTGTACTTCCTCCGGGCTATGGCTACACCTTC

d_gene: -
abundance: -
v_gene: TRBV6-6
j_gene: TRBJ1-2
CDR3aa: CASTKGDYGYTF
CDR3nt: TGTGCCAGCACGAAGGGGGACTATGGCTACACCTTC

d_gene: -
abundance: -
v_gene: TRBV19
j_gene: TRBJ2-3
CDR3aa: CASSSRLTDTQYF
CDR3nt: TGTGCCAGTAGTTCCAGACTCACAGATACGCAGTATTTT

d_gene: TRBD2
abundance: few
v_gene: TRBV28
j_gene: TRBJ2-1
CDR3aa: CASSLVRTSGGSEQFF
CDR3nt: TGTGCCAGCAGTTTGGTTCGGACTAGCGGGGGGAGTGAGCAGTTCTTC

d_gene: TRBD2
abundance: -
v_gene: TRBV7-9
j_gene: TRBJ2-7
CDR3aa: CASSLDPSGTTYEQYF
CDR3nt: TGTGCCAGCAGCTTAGACCCTAGCGGGACCACCTACGAGCAGTACTTC

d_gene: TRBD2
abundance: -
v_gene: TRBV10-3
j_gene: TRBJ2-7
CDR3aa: CAISPQRGGYEQYF
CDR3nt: TGTGCCATCAGCCCCCAGCGGGGAGGCTACGAGCAGTACTTC

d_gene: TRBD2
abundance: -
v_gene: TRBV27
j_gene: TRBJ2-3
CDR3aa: CASSPRLAGGSDAQYF
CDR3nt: TGTGCCAGCAGTCCCCGACTAGCGGGAGGGTCAGATGCGCAGTATTTT

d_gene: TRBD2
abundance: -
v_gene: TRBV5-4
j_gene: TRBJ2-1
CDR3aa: CASSLATSGDNEQFF
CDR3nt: TGTGCCAGCAGCTTGGCGACTAGCGGGGACAATGAGCAGTTCTTC

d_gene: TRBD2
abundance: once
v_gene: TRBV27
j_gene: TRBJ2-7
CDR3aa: CASSLRTSAYYEQYF
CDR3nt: TGTGCCAGCAGTTTGAGGACTAGCGCCTACTACGAGCAGTACTTC

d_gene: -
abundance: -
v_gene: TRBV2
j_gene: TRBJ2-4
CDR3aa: CASMRRGGGQNSQYF
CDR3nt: TGTGCCAGCATGAGGAGGGGGGGCGGGCAAAACAGTCAGTACTTC

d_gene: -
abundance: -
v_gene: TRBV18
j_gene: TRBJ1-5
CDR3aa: CASSPNPAVSNQPQHF
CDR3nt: TGTGCCAGCTCACCAAATCCCGCAGTTAGCAATCAGCCCCAGCATTTT

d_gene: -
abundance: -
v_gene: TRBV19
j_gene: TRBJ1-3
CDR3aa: CASSIGGENTIYF
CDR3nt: TGTGCCAGTAGTATCGGGGGTGAAAACACCATATATTTT

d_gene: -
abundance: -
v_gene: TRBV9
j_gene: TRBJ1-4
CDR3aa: CASSVQGTANEKLFF
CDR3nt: TGTGCCAGCAGCGTACAGGGTACGGCTAATGAAAAACTGTTTTTT